The 17 T cell receptor beta chains below come from one sample, sequenced in a study of early T cells in non-severe SARS-CoV-2 infection. Using its own MiXCR run on the 5' RACE reads, TCRdb lists one record per CDR3 protein. The sample carries tens of thousands of distinct CDR3 sequences, roughly 4.4% recorded once. The sample was whole blood. The receptor source for this set is an adult who was a healthcare worker with PCR-confirmed SARS-CoV-2 infection or an uninfected control (not recorded which).

This clonotype occurred many times. The chain links TRBV7-2 to TRBJ1-2; D unclear. Germline V lookup: CDR1 SGHTA, CDR2 FQGNSA. Trimming pared 5 bases from V and 3 bases from J, leaving 13 bases between. The CDR3 runs to 14 residues. CDR3 sequence reads: CASSPPTGHYGYTF. The CDR3 nucleotides are TGTGCCAGCAGCCCCCCCACGGGTCACTATGGCTACACCTTC.

The table lists this clonotype with a few counts. The chain links TRBV12-3 or TRBV12-4 to TRBJ2-2; TRBD1 is a possible D gene (7 bases). The V end lost 2 bases, the J end lost 4 bases, and 8 bases lay between the germline ends. This CDR3 is 14 amino acids long. In nucleotides, the CDR3 is TGTGCCAGCAGTTTACAGGGGGGCACCGGGGAGCTGTTTTTT. It translates to CASSLQGGTGELFF.

This clonotype was detected ten times or more. V and J are TRBV27 and TRBJ2-5; D possibly uses TRBD1 or TRBD2 (7 bases each). V was pared by 5 bases and J by 4 bases, with 14 bases between. CDR3 size: 14 residues. Germline V gene sequence: CDR1 MNHEY, CDR2 SMNVEV (reference sequence). Written as DNA, the CDR3 is TGTGCCAGCAGTCCCCAGGGGGGGAGAGAGACCCAGTACTTC. It specifies CASSPQGGRETQYF.

This clonotype appeared a few times. The chain has TRBV5-1 and TRBJ2-1; 9 positions match TRBD2. The CDR3 consists of 16 residues. Germline V gene data show CDR1 as SGHRS and CDR2 as YFSETQ. V shed 3 bases and J 6 bases; nucleotides not matched to a gene: 10. For the CDR3, the DNA is TGCGCCAGCAGCTGGCAACTAGCGGGCCAAGGCAATGAGCAGTTCTTC. Translated, it gives CASSWQLAGQGNEQFF.

This clonotype came up many times. The chain combines TRBV3-1 with TRBJ1-1; no clear D gene. Germline loops: CDR1 LGHDT, CDR2 YNNKEL (reference sequence). The V end was cut by 4 bases, the J end by 3 bases, with 15 bases between. This CDR3 has 15 amino acids. The chain's CDR3 is CASSPRVFKDTEAFF. CDR3 in DNA: TGTGCCAGCAGCCCGCGGGTTTTCAAGGACACTGAAGCTTTCTTT.

Within the sample, this clonotype is medium-sized. V and J are TRBV12-3 or TRBV12-4 and TRBJ1-1; no reliable D call. The V end was cut by 0 bases, the J end by 0 bases, with 5 bases between. The CDR3 totals 14 residues. In nucleotides, the CDR3 is TGTGCCAGCAGTTTAGCGACAATGAACACTGAAGCTTTCTTT. This encodes CASSLATMNTEAFF.

This clonotype has a count of ten or more. The chain couples TRBV7-3 to TRBJ2-2; the D gene is possibly TRBD1 (5 bases). V gave up 5 bases and J gave up 2 bases, with 9 bases separating them. The CDR3 consists of 14 residues. Germline CDR1 is SGHTA and CDR2 is FQGTGA. CDR3 DNA sequence: TGTGCCAGCAGCCCCGACAGAAACACCGGGGAGCTGTTTTTT. It encodes CASSPDRNTGELFF.

The J gene is TRBJ2-1, the V gene TRBV27; 7 bases are a match to TRBD2. The junction had 4 bases not matched to a gene; V was cut back by 0 bases and J by 5 bases. From germline, CDR1 is MNHEY and CDR2 SMNVEV (reference sequence). The length of the CDR3 is 15 residues. The DNA of the CDR3 is TGTGCCAGCAGTTTATCGGCTAGCGGCCACAATGAGCAGTTCTTC. This encodes CASSLSASGHNEQFF.

This clonotype was detected a few times. V is TRBV10-3 and J is TRBJ2-7; TRBD1 matches 7 bases. Losses at the gene ends were 3 bases for V and 0 bases for J; bases not matched to a gene: 5. This CDR3 is 15 amino acids long. Germline V lookup: CDR1 ENHRY, CDR2 SYGVKD. This CDR3 is CAISDPGTVSYEQYF. The CDR3 DNA reads TGTGCCATCAGTGATCCCGGGACAGTCTCCTACGAGCAGTACTTC.

This clonotype was counted ten times or more. The chain combines TRBV4-1 with TRBJ2-5, with 14 bases fitting TRBD2. CDR1 MGHRA and CDR2 YSYEKL come from the germline V gene. V lost 3 bases and J lost 3; bases outside the gene matches: 6. This CDR3 has 17 residues. The CDR3 coding sequence is TGCGCCAGCAGCCAGGGACTAGCGGGAGCAGGGGAAGAGACCCAGTACTTC. The encoded protein is CASSQGLAGAGEETQYF.

This clonotype has only a few counts. This rearrangement joins TRBV29-1 to TRBJ2-2; 8 bases map to TRBD1. The CDR3 spans 13 residues. Germline loops: CDR1 SQVTM, CDR2 ANQGSEA. V lost 6 bases to trimming and J lost 4 bases; unmatched junction nucleotides: 4. The CDR3 DNA follows: TGCAGCGTCCTGACAGGGGCCACCGGGGAGCTGTTTTTT. Residues: CSVLTGATGELFF.

This clonotype was seen ten or more times. The V gene is TRBV20-1, the J gene TRBJ2-3; D is undetermined. V was shortened by 6 bases and J by 7 bases, with 14 bases between the two germline ends. The CDR3 is 12 residues long. Germline CDR1 reads DFQATT; CDR2 reads SNEGSKA (reference sequence). The CDR3 loop reads CSAPTQFNTQYF. CDR3 in DNA: TGCAGTGCCCCTACCCAGTTCAATACGCAGTATTTT.

Many counts were recorded for this clonotype. V gene TRBV11-3 combines with J gene TRBJ2-5; D remains ambiguous. CDR1 and CDR2 (germline): SGHNT, YENEEA. The ends were cut back, 2 bases at V and 1 base at J, with 2 bases in the middle. This CDR3 region has 12 residues. The CDR3 nucleotides are TGTGCCAGCAGCTTAATCCAAGAGACCCAGTACTTC. It codes for CASSLIQETQYF.

This clonotype was recorded at least ten times. The chain links TRBV13 to TRBJ1-3, with D tentatively TRBD1 (6 bases). The CDR3 is 14 amino acids. V was cut by 5 bases and J by 5 bases, with 13 bases left in between. Per the germline V gene, CDR1 is PRHDT and CDR2 is FYEKMQ (reference sequence). The CDR3 DNA sequence: TGTGCCAGCAGCCCCCCACAGGGCCGAAACACCATATATTTT. Translation: CASSPPQGRNTIYF.

This clonotype was found many times. The chain combines TRBV9 with TRBJ1-6, with no clear D. V lost 0 bases, J lost 3 bases, and 10 bases lay in between. CDR3 length equals 16 residues. Germline lookup yields CDR1 SGDLS and CDR2 YYNGEE. The CDR3 loop is CASSVADQLYNSPLHF. CDR3 nucleotides: TGTGCCAGCAGCGTAGCAGACCAACTCTATAATTCACCCCTCCACTTT.

Many counts were recorded for this clonotype. This chain connects TRBV10-2 to TRBJ1-6; 8 bases are shared with TRBD1. J gave up 6 bases and V 6 bases, and 7 bases lay outside the gene matches. The length of the CDR3 is 15 residues. Per the germline V gene, CDR1 is WSHSY and CDR2 is SAAADI. For the CDR3, the DNA is TGCGCCAGCAGCTTAGGGACAGGCCGTAATTCACCCCTCCACTTT. It yields the protein CASSLGTGRNSPLHF.

This clonotype has a count of ten or more. The V gene is TRBV7-9, the J gene TRBJ2-3; TRBD1 agrees at 7 bases. The junction had 11 bases not matched to a gene; V was cut back by 4 bases and J by 4 bases. Germline values: CDR1 SEHNR, CDR2 FQNEAQ (reference sequence). CDR3 length equals 16 residues. DNA of the CDR3: TGTGCCAGCAGCTCCCGAACCGGGACAGCCCCAGATACGCAGTATTTT. Amino acids: CASSSRTGTAPDTQYF. Full variable domain (missing parts from reference TRBV7-9 and TRBJ2-3): DTGVSQNPRHKITKRGQNVTFRCDPISEHNRLYWYRQTLGQGPEFLTYFQNEAQLEKSRLLSDRFSAERPKGSFSTLEIQRTEQGDSAMYLCASSSRTGTAPDTQYFGPGTRLTVL.